This T cell receptor (beta chain) was sequenced during a study of cytomegalovirus exposure and HLA in healthy donors. Findings and limits, study-wide: Using a false discovery rate of 0.05, a later analysis showed that fewer than 20,000 TCR beta sequences were associated with HLA alleles.

Details on this clone: Its matching antigen is unknown.

In the PCR, 60 Vbeta and 13 Jbeta primers were used. The table came from immunoSEQ multiplex PCR; TCRdb's copy has only in-frame clones and leaves some out. The repertoire holds about 100,000 clones, approximately 81% seen once, with roughly 15% in the top ten. Trimming removed 2 bases from V and 7 bases from J, with 26 bases in between. Germline CDR1 is SGHVS and CDR2 is FQNEAQ. There are 19 residues in the CDR3. This chain links TRBV7-8 with TRBJ1-4; D is unclear. This TCR came from a male donor in good health and CMV-seropositive. Sequenced: PBMCs. The CDR3 DNA sequence: TGTGCCAGCAGCTTATTGTCACAGACCATTACGGTTCCATCTGAAAAACTGTTTTTT. Translated, it gives CASSLLSQTITVPSEKLFF.